A selection of T cell receptor beta chains follows, all from one sample in a study of graft-versus-host responses after intestinal transplantation. These receptors' targets are unknown. Profiling relied on immunoSEQ multiplex PCR, and the TCRdb table lists in-frame clones only, not all of them. The data show about 59,000 clones, about 94% seen once. The sample in question was unstimulated CD4+ T cells sorted from spleen or lymph node cells, obtained before transplant. Receptor source: a human donor who was the organ donor for an intestinal transplant. Each CDR3 is given with its conserved first and last residue. Each record gives: V gene, clone size, J gene, D gene, CDR3 DNA, CDR3 protein. D genes are given only for firm matches. Only part of the rows carry a size: once, few, many, or a class if the clone is expanded.

v_gene: TRBV6-5; abundance: -; j_gene: TRBJ2-7; d_gene: TRBD2; CDR3nt: TGTGCCAGCAGATACAGACTAGCGGGGGGCTACGAGCAGTACTTC; CDR3aa: CASRYRLAGGYEQYF
v_gene: TRBV11-2; abundance: -; j_gene: TRBJ2-1; d_gene: TRBD2; CDR3nt: TGTGCCAGCAGCCCGCCCCTAAAGCGGGGGGTATACAATGAGCAGTTCTTC; CDR3aa: CASSPPLKRGVYNEQFF
v_gene: TRBV27; abundance: -; j_gene: TRBJ2-7; d_gene: TRBD2; CDR3nt: TGTGCCAGCAGTACCCGACAGACTAGCGGGGGAAGCTACGAGCAGTACTTC; CDR3aa: CASSTRQTSGGSYEQYF
v_gene: TRBV19; abundance: -; j_gene: TRBJ2-5; d_gene: -; CDR3nt: TGTGCCAGTAGTATGTCTAGCCCCCTCGGGACCCAGTACTTC; CDR3aa: CASSMSSPLGTQYF
v_gene: TRBV5-4; abundance: -; j_gene: TRBJ1-6; d_gene: -; CDR3nt: TGTGCCAGCAGCTTGGGGCGGGGGTATAATTCACCCCTCCACTTT; CDR3aa: CASSLGRGYNSPLHF
v_gene: TRBV6-6; abundance: -; j_gene: TRBJ2-1; d_gene: TRBD2; CDR3nt: TGTGCCAGCAGAACCCCCCCCGCGGGAGGTGAGCAGTTCTTC; CDR3aa: CASRTPPAGGEQFF
v_gene: TRBV2; abundance: once; j_gene: TRBJ2-2; d_gene: TRBD1; CDR3nt: TGTGCCAGCAGTTCTCCCGGGACAGGGAGGTACACCGGGGAGCTGTTTTTT; CDR3aa: CASSSPGTGRYTGELFF
v_gene: TRBV10-3; abundance: -; j_gene: TRBJ1-5; d_gene: TRBD1; CDR3nt: TGTGCCATCACCCCGGACAGGGCGGGGAGTCAGCCCCAGCATTTT; CDR3aa: CAITPDRAGSQPQHF
v_gene: TRBV19; abundance: -; j_gene: TRBJ1-1; d_gene: -; CDR3nt: TGTGCCAGTAGTATAGCTGGACAGTTGAACACTGAAGCTTTCTTT; CDR3aa: CASSIAGQLNTEAFF
v_gene: TRBV6-6; abundance: few; j_gene: TRBJ1-3; d_gene: -; CDR3nt: TGTGCCAGCAGCTGGACAGAGCATGGAGGAAACACCATATATTTT; CDR3aa: CASSWTEHGGNTIYF
v_gene: TRBV5-8; abundance: -; j_gene: TRBJ1-5; d_gene: -; CDR3nt: TGTGCCAGCTCGCGGGGAGGGAATCAGCCCCAGCATTTT; CDR3aa: CASSRGGNQPQHF
v_gene: TRBV7-6; abundance: -; j_gene: TRBJ2-5; d_gene: -; CDR3nt: TGTGCCAGCAGCTTAGAGTGGGAGACCCAGTACTTC; CDR3aa: CASSLEWETQYF
v_gene: TRBV28; abundance: -; j_gene: TRBJ1-1; d_gene: -; CDR3nt: TGTGCCAGCAGTTTTGAAGGGAGGCGTCCGGTTGAAGCTTTCTTT; CDR3aa: CASSFEGRRPVEAFF
v_gene: TRBV7-3; abundance: -; j_gene: TRBJ2-1; d_gene: TRBD2; CDR3nt: TGTGCCAGCAGCCCAACGCCGGGGGGGCTATACAATGAGCAGTTCTTC; CDR3aa: CASSPTPGGLYNEQFF
v_gene: TRBV4-3; abundance: -; j_gene: TRBJ1-1; d_gene: TRBD1; CDR3nt: TGCGCCAGCAGCCAAGATCCAGGGGGCGACACTGAAGCTTTCTTT; CDR3aa: CASSQDPGGDTEAFF
v_gene: TRBV5-1; abundance: once; j_gene: TRBJ1-3; d_gene: -; CDR3nt: TGCGCCAGCAGCTTGACAGGAACTGGAAACACCATATATTTT; CDR3aa: CASSLTGTGNTIYF
v_gene: TRBV7-2; abundance: -; j_gene: TRBJ2-7; d_gene: TRBD1; CDR3nt: TGTGCCAGCAGCCCTAGGGACAGTACCTACGAGCAGTACTTC; CDR3aa: CASSPRDSTYEQYF
v_gene: TRBV19; abundance: -; j_gene: TRBJ2-7; d_gene: -; CDR3nt: TGTGCCAGTAGTATAGATCGATCCAGATCCTACGAGCAGTACTTC; CDR3aa: CASSIDRSRSYEQYF
v_gene: TRBV7-2; abundance: -; j_gene: TRBJ2-3; d_gene: TRBD2; CDR3nt: TGTGCCAGCAGTCTAGCGGGGACTAGCGCGTTCACAGATACGCAGTATTTT; CDR3aa: CASSLAGTSAFTDTQYF
v_gene: TRBV5-1; abundance: -; j_gene: TRBJ2-7; d_gene: -; CDR3nt: TGCGCCAGCAGCTTGAGCAGGAGCTCCTACGAGCAGTACTTC; CDR3aa: CASSLSRSSYEQYF
v_gene: TRBV5-1; abundance: -; j_gene: TRBJ1-2; d_gene: -; CDR3nt: TGCGCCAGCAGCTTGGGCGGGTCGGATGGTGGCTACACCTTC; CDR3aa: CASSLGGSDGGYTF
v_gene: TRBV5-6; abundance: -; j_gene: TRBJ2-7; d_gene: TRBD2; CDR3nt: TGTGCCAGCAGCTTGGCGACTAGCGGGATGCTCTACGAGCAGTACTTC; CDR3aa: CASSLATSGMLYEQYF
v_gene: TRBV5-1; abundance: -; j_gene: TRBJ2-1; d_gene: TRBD1; CDR3nt: TGCGCCAGCAGCCCGGACAGGGCAGGGAATGAGCAGTTCTTC; CDR3aa: CASSPDRAGNEQFF
v_gene: TRBV5-6; abundance: -; j_gene: TRBJ2-1; d_gene: TRBD1; CDR3nt: TGTGCCAGCAGCCAGGACAGGTTACTCTACAATGAGCAGTTCTTC; CDR3aa: CASSQDRLLYNEQFF
v_gene: TRBV19; abundance: -; j_gene: TRBJ2-7; d_gene: TRBD1; CDR3nt: TGTGCCAGTAGTGGACCAGGGGGTAGGTTAGAGCAGTACTTC; CDR3aa: CASSGPGGRLEQYF
v_gene: TRBV5-6; abundance: -; j_gene: TRBJ2-4; d_gene: -; CDR3nt: TGTGCCAGCAGCTTTGGAGAGGGCCTACCACTAGCCAAAAACATTCAGTACTTC; CDR3aa: CASSFGEGLPLAKNIQYF
v_gene: TRBV6-1; abundance: -; j_gene: TRBJ2-1; d_gene: -; CDR3nt: TGTGCCAGCAGTGAAGAGCCCGCTTACGGGGAGCAGTTCTTC; CDR3aa: CASSEEPAYGEQFF
v_gene: TRBV11-3; abundance: -; j_gene: TRBJ2-2; d_gene: TRBD1; CDR3nt: TGTGCCAGCAGCTCCGGGACAGGGACGAACACCGGGGAGCTGTTTTTT; CDR3aa: CASSSGTGTNTGELFF
v_gene: TRBV5-1; abundance: -; j_gene: TRBJ2-5; d_gene: -; CDR3nt: TGCGCCAGCAGGTTTCAAGAGACCCAGTACTTC; CDR3aa: CASRFQETQYF
v_gene: TRBV30; abundance: -; j_gene: TRBJ1-1; d_gene: TRBD1; CDR3nt: TGTGCCTGCGAACCAGGCAGGGGGCGTAACACTGAAGCTTTCTTT; CDR3aa: CACEPGRGRNTEAFF
v_gene: TRBV19; abundance: -; j_gene: TRBJ1-4; d_gene: -; CDR3nt: TGTGCCAGTAGTCGAGGGGGATCTGAAAAACTGTTTTTT; CDR3aa: CASSRGGSEKLFF
v_gene: TRBV7-2; abundance: -; j_gene: TRBJ1-6; d_gene: -; CDR3nt: TGTGCCAGCAGCTTGAGCAGGAACTATAATTCACCCCTCCACTTT; CDR3aa: CASSLSRNYNSPLHF
v_gene: TRBV7-2; abundance: -; j_gene: TRBJ2-1; d_gene: -; CDR3nt: TGTGCCAGCAGCCGGTACAATGAGCAGTTCTTC; CDR3aa: CASSRYNEQFF
v_gene: TRBV7-2; abundance: -; j_gene: TRBJ1-2; d_gene: -; CDR3nt: TGTGCCAGCAGCTTAGCGTCGGGGACAACCTATGGCTACACCTTC; CDR3aa: CASSLASGTTYGYTF
v_gene: TRBV7-2; abundance: -; j_gene: TRBJ2-7; d_gene: TRBD1; CDR3nt: TGTGCCAGCAGCCGATCACCGGGACAGATCTACGAGCAGTACTTC; CDR3aa: CASSRSPGQIYEQYF
v_gene: TRBV5-1; abundance: -; j_gene: TRBJ2-3; d_gene: -; CDR3nt: TGCGCCAGCAGCTTGGTGGCACGAGATACGCAGTATTTT; CDR3aa: CASSLVARDTQYF
v_gene: TRBV7-9; abundance: -; j_gene: TRBJ1-6; d_gene: -; CDR3nt: TGTGCCAGCAGCGCCCGGCTGGGGGGGATGTTAAGTAATTCACCCCTCCACTTT; CDR3aa: CASSARLGGMLSNSPLHF
v_gene: TRBV7-9; abundance: -; j_gene: TRBJ1-5; d_gene: -; CDR3nt: TGTGCCAGCAGCTTAGACTCGGGGGGAGGCGGCAATCAGCCCCAGCATTTT; CDR3aa: CASSLDSGGGGNQPQHF
v_gene: TRBV7-9; abundance: -; j_gene: TRBJ1-1; d_gene: -; CDR3nt: TGTGCCAGCAGCTTAAGGTCGGGAGAAGCTTTCTTT; CDR3aa: CASSLRSGEAFF
v_gene: TRBV5-6; abundance: -; j_gene: TRBJ2-2; d_gene: TRBD2; CDR3nt: TGTGCCAGCAGCTTGATCGCTAGCGGGCCCGGGGAGCTGTTTTTT; CDR3aa: CASSLIASGPGELFF
v_gene: TRBV4-3; abundance: -; j_gene: TRBJ1-6; d_gene: TRBD1; CDR3nt: TGCGCCAGCAGCCGCCAAACGGGACAGGGGTTTTCACCCCTCCACTTT; CDR3aa: CASSRQTGQGFSPLHF
v_gene: TRBV30; abundance: -; j_gene: TRBJ2-3; d_gene: -; CDR3nt: TGTGCCTGGGGACTAACTTACCCCACAGATACGCAGTATTTT; CDR3aa: CAWGLTYPTDTQYF
v_gene: TRBV6-4; abundance: -; j_gene: TRBJ1-4; d_gene: -; CDR3nt: TGTGCCAGCAGTAGAGAAGCTGGTGAAAAACTGTTTTTT; CDR3aa: CASSREAGEKLFF
v_gene: TRBV29-1; abundance: -; j_gene: TRBJ2-4; d_gene: -; CDR3nt: TGCAGCGTCAGCCCCCAAGGCAAAAACATTCAGTACTTC; CDR3aa: CSVSPQGKNIQYF
v_gene: TRBV27; abundance: -; j_gene: TRBJ1-4; d_gene: TRBD1; CDR3nt: TGTGCCAGCAGTTCCCGGACAGGGGCAGAAAAACTGTTTTTT; CDR3aa: CASSSRTGAEKLFF
v_gene: TRBV10-3; abundance: -; j_gene: TRBJ2-7; d_gene: TRBD1; CDR3nt: TGTGCCATCAGTCCCGGGACAGGGCCCTACGAGCAGTACTTC; CDR3aa: CAISPGTGPYEQYF
v_gene: TRBV7-2; abundance: -; j_gene: TRBJ2-7; d_gene: -; CDR3nt: TGTGCCAGCAGCTTAGAGGCCGGCCCCTACGAGCAGTACTTC; CDR3aa: CASSLEAGPYEQYF
v_gene: TRBV7-2; abundance: -; j_gene: TRBJ1-5; d_gene: -; CDR3nt: TGTGCCAGCAGCTTCACAGGGAGCAATCAGCCCCAGCATTTT; CDR3aa: CASSFTGSNQPQHF
v_gene: TRBV9; abundance: -; j_gene: TRBJ2-2; d_gene: -; CDR3nt: TGTGCCAGCAGCGTAGATGGAGGTTTAAGGCCCGGGGAGCTGTTTTTT; CDR3aa: CASSVDGGLRPGELFF
v_gene: TRBV9; abundance: -; j_gene: TRBJ1-6; d_gene: -; CDR3nt: TGTGCCAGCAGCCTTTCCGGGGGCGATAATTCACCCCTCCACTTT; CDR3aa: CASSLSGGDNSPLHF
v_gene: TRBV10-2; abundance: once; j_gene: TRBJ1-5; d_gene: TRBD1; CDR3nt: TGCGCCACGACAGGGGGCAATCAGCCCCAGCATTTT; CDR3aa: CATTGGNQPQHF
v_gene: TRBV7-2; abundance: -; j_gene: TRBJ2-5; d_gene: -; CDR3nt: TGTGCCAGCAGCTTAGGGTCTCGGTGGGCCAGGGAGACCCAGTACTTC; CDR3aa: CASSLGSRWARETQYF
v_gene: TRBV6-1; abundance: -; j_gene: TRBJ2-5; d_gene: TRBD2; CDR3nt: TGTGCCAGCAGTGAAGGACTAGCGGGGGGTCAAGAGACCCAGTACTTC; CDR3aa: CASSEGLAGGQETQYF
v_gene: TRBV6-4; abundance: -; j_gene: TRBJ2-3; d_gene: -; CDR3nt: TGTGCCAGCAGTGTTCGCGGACAGATCCCCCCCACAGATACGCAGTATTTT; CDR3aa: CASSVRGQIPPTDTQYF
v_gene: TRBV7-6; abundance: -; j_gene: TRBJ1-6; d_gene: -; CDR3nt: TGTGCCAGCAGCCTCAAGCCGCCGGGACCACTCTCCTATAATTCACCCCTCCACTTT; CDR3aa: CASSLKPPGPLSYNSPLHF
v_gene: TRBV19; abundance: -; j_gene: TRBJ2-2; d_gene: -; CDR3nt: TGTGCCAGTAGTATTCAGGCTCCGAACACCGGGGAGCTGTTTTTT; CDR3aa: CASSIQAPNTGELFF
v_gene: TRBV10-3; abundance: -; j_gene: TRBJ1-1; d_gene: -; CDR3nt: TGTGCCATCAGTGTCGGACAGACGAACACTGAAGCTTTCTTT; CDR3aa: CAISVGQTNTEAFF
v_gene: TRBV7-2; abundance: -; j_gene: TRBJ2-7; d_gene: -; CDR3nt: TGTGCCGGCAGCTTAGTAGTGGGGGCCTTAGACGAGCAGTACTTC; CDR3aa: CAGSLVVGALDEQYF
v_gene: TRBV9; abundance: -; j_gene: TRBJ2-3; d_gene: -; CDR3nt: TGTGCCAGTGGGACTCTATCAGATACGCAGTATTTT; CDR3aa: CASGTLSDTQYF
v_gene: TRBV6-5; abundance: -; j_gene: TRBJ1-2; d_gene: -; CDR3nt: TGTGCCAGCAGTCGCCAGACGTTTTATGGCTACACCTTC; CDR3aa: CASSRQTFYGYTF